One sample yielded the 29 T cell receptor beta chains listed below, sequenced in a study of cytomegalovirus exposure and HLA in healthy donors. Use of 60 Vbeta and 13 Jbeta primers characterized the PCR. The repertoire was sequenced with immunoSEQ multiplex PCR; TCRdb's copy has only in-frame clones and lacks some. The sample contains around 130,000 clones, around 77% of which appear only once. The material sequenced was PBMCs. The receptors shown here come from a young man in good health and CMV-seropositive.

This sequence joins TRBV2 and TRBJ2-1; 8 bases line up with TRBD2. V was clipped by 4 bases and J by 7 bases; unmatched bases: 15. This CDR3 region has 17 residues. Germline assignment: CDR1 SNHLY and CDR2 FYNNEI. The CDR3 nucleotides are TGTGCCAGCAGTGCTTCGGGAGGGAGGGGGTGGCGGAATGAGCAGTTCTTC. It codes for CASSASGGRGWRNEQFF.

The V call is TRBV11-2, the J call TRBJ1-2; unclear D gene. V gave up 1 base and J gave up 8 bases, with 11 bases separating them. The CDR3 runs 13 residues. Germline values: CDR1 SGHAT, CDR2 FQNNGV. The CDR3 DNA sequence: TGTGCCAGCAGCTTAGTGAGGGAAGGGGGCTACACCTTC. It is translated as CASSLVREGGYTF. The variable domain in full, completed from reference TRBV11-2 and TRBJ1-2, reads EAGVAQSPRYKIIEKRQSVAFWCNPISGHATLYWYQQILGQGPKLLIQFQNNGVVDDSQLPKDRFSAERLKGVDSTLKIQPAKLEDSAVYLCASSLVREGGYTFGSGTRLTVV.

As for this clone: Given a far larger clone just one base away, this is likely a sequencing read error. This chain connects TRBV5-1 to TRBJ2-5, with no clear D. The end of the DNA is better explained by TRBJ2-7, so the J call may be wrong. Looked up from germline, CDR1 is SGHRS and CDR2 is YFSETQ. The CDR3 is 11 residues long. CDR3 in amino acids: CASSYSYEQYF. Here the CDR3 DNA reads TGCGCCAGCAGCTACTCCTACGAGCAGTACTTC.

For the CDR3, the DNA is TGTGCCAGTAGTACAGGACAGGGAGCTAACTATGGCTACACCTTC. Translated, it gives CASSTGQGANYGYTF. V gene TRBV19 combines with J gene TRBJ1-2; TRBD1 aligns across 8 bases. This CDR3 contains 15 residues. After removal of 4 bases from V and 0 bases from J, the junction contained 4 bases not matched to a gene. Germline V gene lookup returns CDR1 LNHDA and CDR2 SQIVND (reference sequence).

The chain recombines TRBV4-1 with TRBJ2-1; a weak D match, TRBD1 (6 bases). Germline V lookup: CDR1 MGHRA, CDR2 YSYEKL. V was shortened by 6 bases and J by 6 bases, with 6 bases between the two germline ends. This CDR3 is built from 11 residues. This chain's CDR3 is CASRQGNEQFF. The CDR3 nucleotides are TGCGCCAGCAGACAGGGCAATGAGCAGTTCTTC.

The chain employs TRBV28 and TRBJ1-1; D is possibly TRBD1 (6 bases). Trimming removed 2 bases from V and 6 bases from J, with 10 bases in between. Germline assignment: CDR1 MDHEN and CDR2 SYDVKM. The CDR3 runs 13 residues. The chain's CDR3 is CASSLEGVPEAFF. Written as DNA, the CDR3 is TGTGCCAGCAGTTTAGAGGGGGTACCTGAAGCTTTCTTT.

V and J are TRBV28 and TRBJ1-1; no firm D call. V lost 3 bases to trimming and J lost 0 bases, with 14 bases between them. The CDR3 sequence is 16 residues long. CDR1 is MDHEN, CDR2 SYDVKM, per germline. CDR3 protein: CASSFEFRELNTEAFF. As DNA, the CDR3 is TGTGCCAGCAGTTTTGAGTTTCGGGAACTGAACACTGAAGCTTTCTTT.

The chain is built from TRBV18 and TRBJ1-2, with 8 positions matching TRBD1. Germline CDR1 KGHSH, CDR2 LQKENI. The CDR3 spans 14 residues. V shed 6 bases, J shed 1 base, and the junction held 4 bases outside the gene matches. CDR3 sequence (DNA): TGTGCCAGCTCCGGACAGGGTCTTAACTATGGCTACACCTTC. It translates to CASSGQGLNYGYTF.

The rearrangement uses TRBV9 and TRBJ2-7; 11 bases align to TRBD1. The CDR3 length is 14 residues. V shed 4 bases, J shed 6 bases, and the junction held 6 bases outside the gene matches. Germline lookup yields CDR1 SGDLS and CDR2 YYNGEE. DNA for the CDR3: TGTGCCAGCAGCAGATCCGGGACAGGGGGCGAGCAGTACTTC. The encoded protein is CASSRSGTGGEQYF.

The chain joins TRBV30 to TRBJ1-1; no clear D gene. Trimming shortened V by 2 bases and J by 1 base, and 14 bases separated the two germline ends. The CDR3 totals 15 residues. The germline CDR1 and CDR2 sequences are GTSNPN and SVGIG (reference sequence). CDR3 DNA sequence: TGTGCCTGGAGTAGATACGTACTGCCGAACACTGAAGCTTTCTTT. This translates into CAWSRYVLPNTEAFF.

CDR3 amino acids: CASSGRGPTEAFF. For the CDR3, the DNA is TGTGCCAGTAGTGGAAGGGGGCCCACTGAAGCTTTCTTT. V and J are TRBV19 and TRBJ1-1, with 7 positions matching TRBD1. The CDR3 consists of 13 residues. Germline CDR1 and CDR2: LNHDA and SQIVND (reference sequence). Germline trimming cut 5 bases from V and 4 bases from J; bases unmatched to any gene: 4.

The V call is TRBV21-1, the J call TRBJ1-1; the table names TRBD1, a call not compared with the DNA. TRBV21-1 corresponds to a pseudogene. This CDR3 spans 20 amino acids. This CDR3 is CASSKAPRDRRSGLDTEAFF. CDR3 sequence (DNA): TGTGCCAGCAGCAAAGCGCCTCGGGACAGGAGGTCGGGGTTGGACACTGAAGCTTTCTTT.

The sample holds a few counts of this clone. CDR3 loop: CASRRVLGSNQPQHF. The CDR3 DNA reads as TGCGCCAGCCGACGGGTACTTGGGAGCAATCAGCCCCAGCATTTT. The chain employs TRBV4-1 and TRBJ1-5; D not resolved. Trimming cost V 8 bases and J 1 base, with 15 bases left between them. This CDR3 is built from 15 residues. From germline, CDR1 is MGHRA and CDR2 YSYEKL.

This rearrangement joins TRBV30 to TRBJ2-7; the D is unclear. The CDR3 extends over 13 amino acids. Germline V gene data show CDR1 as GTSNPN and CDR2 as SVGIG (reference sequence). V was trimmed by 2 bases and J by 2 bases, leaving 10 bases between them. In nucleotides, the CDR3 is TGTGCCTGGAGTATGATAGTCGCCTACGAGCAGTACTTC. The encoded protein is CAWSMIVAYEQYF.

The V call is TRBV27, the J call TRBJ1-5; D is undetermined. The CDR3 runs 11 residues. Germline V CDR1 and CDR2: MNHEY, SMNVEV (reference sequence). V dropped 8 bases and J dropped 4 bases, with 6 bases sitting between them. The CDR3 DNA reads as TGTGCCAGCGGCATAAATCAGCCCCAGCATTTT. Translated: CASGINQPQHF.

CDR3 loop: CASRRSVGRQPQHF. Written as DNA, the CDR3 is TGTGCCAGCAGAAGGTCGGTGGGGCGGCAGCCCCAGCATTTT. The genes are TRBV6-5 and TRBJ1-5; possible D gene TRBD1, 5 bases. V lost 6 bases to trimming and J lost 7 bases, with 16 bases between them. CDR1 is MNHEY, CDR2 SVGAGI, per germline. The CDR3 extends over 14 amino acids.

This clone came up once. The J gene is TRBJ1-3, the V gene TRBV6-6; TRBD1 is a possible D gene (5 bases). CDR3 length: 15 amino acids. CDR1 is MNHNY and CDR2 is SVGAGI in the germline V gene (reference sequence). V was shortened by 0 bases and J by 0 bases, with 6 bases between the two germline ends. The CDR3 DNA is TGTGCCAGCAGTTACTCGACAGACTCTGGAAACACCATATATTTT. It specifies CASSYSTDSGNTIYF.

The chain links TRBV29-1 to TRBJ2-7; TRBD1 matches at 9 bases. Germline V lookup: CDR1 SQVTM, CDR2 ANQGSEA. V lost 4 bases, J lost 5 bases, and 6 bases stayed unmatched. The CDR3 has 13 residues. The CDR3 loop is CSVGDRVSHEQYF. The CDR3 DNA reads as TGCAGCGTTGGGGACAGGGTTAGTCACGAGCAGTACTTC.

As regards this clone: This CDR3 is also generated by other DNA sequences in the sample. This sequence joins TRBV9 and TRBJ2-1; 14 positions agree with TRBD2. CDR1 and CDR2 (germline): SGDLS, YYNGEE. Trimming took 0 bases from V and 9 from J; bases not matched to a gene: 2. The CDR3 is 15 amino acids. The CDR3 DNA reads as TGTGCCAGCAGCGTAGGACTAGCGGGAGGGAGTGAGCAGTTCTTC. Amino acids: CASSVGLAGGSEQFF.

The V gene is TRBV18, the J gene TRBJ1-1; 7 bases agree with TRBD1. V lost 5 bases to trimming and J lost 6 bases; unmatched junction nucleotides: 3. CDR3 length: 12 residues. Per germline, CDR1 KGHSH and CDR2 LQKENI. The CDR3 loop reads CASSTTGPEAFF. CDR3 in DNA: TGTGCCAGCTCAACGACAGGGCCTGAAGCTTTCTTT. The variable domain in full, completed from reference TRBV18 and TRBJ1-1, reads NAGVMQNPRHLVRRRGQEARLRCSPMKGHSHVYWYRQLPEEGLKFMVYLQKENIIDESGMPKERFSAEFPKEGPSILRIQQVVRGDSAAYFCASSTTGPEAFFGQGTRLTVV.

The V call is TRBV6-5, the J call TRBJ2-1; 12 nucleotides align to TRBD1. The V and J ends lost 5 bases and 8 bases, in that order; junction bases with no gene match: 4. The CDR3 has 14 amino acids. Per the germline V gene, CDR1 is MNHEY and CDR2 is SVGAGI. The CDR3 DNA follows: TGTGCCAGCAGTACCCGGGACAGGGGGCATGAGCAGTTCTTC. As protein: CASSTRDRGHEQFF.

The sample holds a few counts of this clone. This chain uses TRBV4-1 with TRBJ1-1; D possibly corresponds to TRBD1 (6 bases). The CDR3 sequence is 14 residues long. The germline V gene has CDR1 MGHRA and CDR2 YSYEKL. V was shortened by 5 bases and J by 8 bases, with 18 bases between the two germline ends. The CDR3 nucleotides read TGCGCCAGCAGCTCATGGGGGAGGGGGGACGAAGCTTTCTTT. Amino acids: CASSSWGRGDEAFF.

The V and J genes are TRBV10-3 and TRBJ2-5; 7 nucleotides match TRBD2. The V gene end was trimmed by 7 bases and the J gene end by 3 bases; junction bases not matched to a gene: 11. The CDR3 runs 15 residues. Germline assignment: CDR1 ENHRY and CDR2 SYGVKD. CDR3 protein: CAIKTVGGGKETQYF. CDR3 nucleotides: TGTGCCATCAAGACTGTCGGCGGGGGAAAAGAGACCCAGTACTTC.

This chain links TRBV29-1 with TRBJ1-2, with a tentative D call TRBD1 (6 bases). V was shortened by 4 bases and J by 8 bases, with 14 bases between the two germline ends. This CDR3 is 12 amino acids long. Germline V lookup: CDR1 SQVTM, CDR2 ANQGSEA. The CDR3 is CSVARGDRGYTF. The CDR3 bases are TGCAGCGTTGCCAGGGGAGATAGAGGCTACACCTTC.

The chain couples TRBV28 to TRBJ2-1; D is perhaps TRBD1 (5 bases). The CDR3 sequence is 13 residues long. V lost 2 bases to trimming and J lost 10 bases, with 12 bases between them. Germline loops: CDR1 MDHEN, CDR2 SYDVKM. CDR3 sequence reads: CASSLVPRQEQFF. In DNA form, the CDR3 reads TGTGCCAGCAGTTTAGTCCCGAGACAGGAGCAGTTCTTC.

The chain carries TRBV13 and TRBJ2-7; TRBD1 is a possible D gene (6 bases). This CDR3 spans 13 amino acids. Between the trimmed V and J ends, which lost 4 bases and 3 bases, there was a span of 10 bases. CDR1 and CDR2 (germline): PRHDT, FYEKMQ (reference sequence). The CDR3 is CASSSPDSYEQYF. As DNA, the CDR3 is TGTGCCAGCAGCTCCCCGGACAGCTACGAGCAGTACTTC.

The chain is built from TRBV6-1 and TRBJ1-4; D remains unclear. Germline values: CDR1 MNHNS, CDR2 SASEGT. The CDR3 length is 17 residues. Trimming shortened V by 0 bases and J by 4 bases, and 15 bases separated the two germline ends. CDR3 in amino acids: CASSEAVVGIINEKLFF. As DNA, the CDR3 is TGTGCCAGCAGTGAAGCGGTCGTGGGCATCATTAATGAAAAACTGTTTTTT.

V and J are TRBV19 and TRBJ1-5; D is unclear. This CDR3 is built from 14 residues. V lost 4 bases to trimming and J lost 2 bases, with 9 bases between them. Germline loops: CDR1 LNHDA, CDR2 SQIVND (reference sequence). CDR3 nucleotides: TGTGCCAGTAGTACTCCCCTCGGCAATCAGCCCCAGCATTTT. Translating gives CASSTPLGNQPQHF.

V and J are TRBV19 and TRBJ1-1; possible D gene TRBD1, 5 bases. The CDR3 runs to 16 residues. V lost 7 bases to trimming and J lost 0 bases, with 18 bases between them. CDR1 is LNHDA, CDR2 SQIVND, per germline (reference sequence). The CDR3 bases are TGTGCCAGTATAGGGGAGGGCGGGCCGTTGAACACTGAAGCTTTCTTT. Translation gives CASIGEGGPLNTEAFF.